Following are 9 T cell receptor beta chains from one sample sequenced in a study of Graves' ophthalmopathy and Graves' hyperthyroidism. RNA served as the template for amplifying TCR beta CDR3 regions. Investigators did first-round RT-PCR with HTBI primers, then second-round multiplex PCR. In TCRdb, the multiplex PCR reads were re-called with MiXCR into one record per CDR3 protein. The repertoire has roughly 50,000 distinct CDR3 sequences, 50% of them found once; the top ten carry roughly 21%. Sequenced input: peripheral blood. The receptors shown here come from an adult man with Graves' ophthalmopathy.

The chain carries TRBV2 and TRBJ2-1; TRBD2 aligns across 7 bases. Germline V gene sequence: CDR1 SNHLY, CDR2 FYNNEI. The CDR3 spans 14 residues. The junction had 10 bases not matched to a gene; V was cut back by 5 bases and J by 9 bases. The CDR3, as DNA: TGTGCCAGCAGTTCACGAAGAGCGGGGCTTGAGCAGTTCTTC. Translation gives CASSSRRAGLEQFF.

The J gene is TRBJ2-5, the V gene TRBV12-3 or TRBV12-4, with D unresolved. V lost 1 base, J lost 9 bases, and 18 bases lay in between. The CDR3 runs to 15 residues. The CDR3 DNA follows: TGTGCCAGCAGTTTAGGTTTACAGCCGGATCAGCCCCAGTACTTC. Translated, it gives CASSLGLQPDQPQYF.

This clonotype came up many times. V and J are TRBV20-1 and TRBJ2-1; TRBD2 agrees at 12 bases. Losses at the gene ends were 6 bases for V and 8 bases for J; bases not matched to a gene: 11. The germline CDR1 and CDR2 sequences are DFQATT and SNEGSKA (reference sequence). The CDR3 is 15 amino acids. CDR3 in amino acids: CSALALAGGPHEQFF. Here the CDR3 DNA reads TGCAGTGCCCTCGCCCTAGCGGGGGGGCCCCATGAGCAGTTCTTC.

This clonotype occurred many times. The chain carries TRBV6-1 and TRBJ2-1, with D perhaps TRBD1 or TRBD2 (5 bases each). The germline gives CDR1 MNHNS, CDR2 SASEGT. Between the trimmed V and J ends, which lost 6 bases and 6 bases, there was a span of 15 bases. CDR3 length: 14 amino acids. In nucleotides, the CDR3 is TGTGCCAGCAGGGAGCGGCAGGGTTCCAATGAGCAGTTCTTC. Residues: CASRERQGSNEQFF.

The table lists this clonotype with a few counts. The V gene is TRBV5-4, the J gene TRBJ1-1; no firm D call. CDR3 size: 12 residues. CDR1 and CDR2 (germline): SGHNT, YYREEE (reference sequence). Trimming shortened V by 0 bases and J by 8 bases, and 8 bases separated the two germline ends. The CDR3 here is CASSLDQIEAFF. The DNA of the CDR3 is TGTGCCAGCAGCTTGGACCAGATCGAAGCTTTCTTT.

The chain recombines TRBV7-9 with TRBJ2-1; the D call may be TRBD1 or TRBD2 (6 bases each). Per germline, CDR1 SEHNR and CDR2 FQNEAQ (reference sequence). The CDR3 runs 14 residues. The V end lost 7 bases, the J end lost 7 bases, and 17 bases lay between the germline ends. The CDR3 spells CASKRGVVGNEQFF. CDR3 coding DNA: TGTGCCAGCAAGAGGGGGGTTGTAGGGAATGAGCAGTTCTTC.

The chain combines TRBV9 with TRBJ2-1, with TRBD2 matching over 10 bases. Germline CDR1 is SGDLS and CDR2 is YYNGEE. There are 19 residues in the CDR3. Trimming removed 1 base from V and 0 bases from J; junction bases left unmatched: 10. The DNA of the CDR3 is TGTGCCAGCAGCGTATTGGAGCGGGAGGGGAATCCCTCCTACAATGAGCAGTTCTTC. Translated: CASSVLEREGNPSYNEQFF.

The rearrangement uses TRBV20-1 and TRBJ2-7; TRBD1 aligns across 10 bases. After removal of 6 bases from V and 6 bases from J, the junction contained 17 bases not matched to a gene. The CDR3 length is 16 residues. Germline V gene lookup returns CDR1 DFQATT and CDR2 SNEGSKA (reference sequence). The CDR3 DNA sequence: TGCAGTGCCCCTTCGGGGCACGACAGGGGGCAGGGCGAGCAGTACTTC. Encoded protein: CSAPSGHDRGQGEQYF.

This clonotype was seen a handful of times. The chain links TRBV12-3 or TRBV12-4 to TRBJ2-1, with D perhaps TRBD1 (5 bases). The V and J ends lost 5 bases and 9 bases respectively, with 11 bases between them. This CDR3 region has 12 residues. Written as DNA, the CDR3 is TGTGCCAGCAGTCCCCAGGGCGTTGAGCAGTTCTTC. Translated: CASSPQGVEQFF.